Listed below are T cell receptor beta chains from one sample, sequenced in a study of shared clonotypes between healthy human individuals. Some clones are missing from TCRdb's copy, which holds only in-frame ones; the method was immunoSEQ multiplex PCR. Counted here are about 2.1 million clones, about 93% occurring once; the ten biggest clones make up around 1.7%. Source material: naive CD8+ T cells from PBMCs. All receptors come from a man between 18 and 29 years old in good health. Some clones in this sample may be carry-over from other donors' samples. Each CDR3 is given with its conserved first and last residue. The D gene is left open where the match is weak. Rows give clone size only sometimes, using once, few, many, or a class for an expanded clone.

j_call: TRBJ2-7; v_call: TRBV4-3; d_call: .; clone_size: .; cdr3_aa: CASSPKVPPWEQYF; cdr3_nt: TGCGCCAGCAGCCCGAAGGTCCCCCCCTGGGAGCAGTACTTC
j_call: TRBJ1-1; v_call: TRBV28; d_call: .; clone_size: .; cdr3_aa: CASSLIPEGGTEAFF; cdr3_nt: TGTGCCAGCAGTTTAATCCCTGAAGGGGGGACTGAAGCTTTCTTT
j_call: TRBJ2-5; v_call: TRBV9; d_call: .; clone_size: .; cdr3_aa: CASSVGPKGGISQETQYF; cdr3_nt: TGTGCCAGCAGCGTAGGCCCAAAGGGCGGGATTAGCCAAGAGACCCAGTACTTC
j_call: TRBJ2-1; v_call: TRBV6-6; d_call: .; clone_size: .; cdr3_aa: CASSYSSGGVGNEQFF; cdr3_nt: TGTGCCAGCAGTTACTCGAGTGGAGGGGTGGGGAATGAGCAGTTCTTC
j_call: TRBJ1-5; v_call: TRBV7-8; d_call: .; clone_size: .; cdr3_aa: CASSLERGPNQPQHF; cdr3_nt: TGTGCCAGCAGCTTAGAGAGGGGACCGAATCAGCCCCAGCATTTT
j_call: TRBJ2-1; v_call: TRBV7-9; d_call: .; clone_size: once; cdr3_aa: CASSLGGDEQFF; cdr3_nt: TGTGCCAGCAGCCTCGGGGGCGATGAGCAGTTCTTC
j_call: TRBJ2-3; v_call: TRBV7-9; d_call: TRBD2; clone_size: .; cdr3_aa: CASSLLLAAYTDTQYF; cdr3_nt: TGTGCCAGCAGCTTATTGCTAGCGGCGTACACAGATACGCAGTATTTT
j_call: TRBJ2-3; v_call: TRBV15; d_call: .; clone_size: .; cdr3_aa: CATSRVPPGRIPGDTQYF; cdr3_nt: TGTGCCACCAGCAGAGTTCCCCCAGGTAGAATCCCGGGCGATACGCAGTATTTT
j_call: TRBJ1-4; v_call: TRBV2; d_call: .; clone_size: .; cdr3_aa: CASTPGEAGEKLFF; cdr3_nt: TGTGCCAGCACCCCCGGAGAGGCTGGGGAAAAACTGTTTTTT
j_call: TRBJ2-7; v_call: TRBV27; d_call: .; clone_size: .; cdr3_aa: CASSLWGAQTLYEQYF; cdr3_nt: TGTGCCAGCAGTTTATGGGGGGCGCAGACCCTCTACGAGCAGTACTTC
j_call: TRBJ2-1; v_call: TRBV13; d_call: TRBD2; clone_size: .; cdr3_aa: CASSLASGSSYNEQFF; cdr3_nt: TGTGCCAGCAGCTTGGCGAGCGGGAGTTCCTACAATGAGCAGTTCTTC
j_call: TRBJ1-2; v_call: TRBV11-2; d_call: .; clone_size: .; cdr3_aa: CASTLTVGSPYGYTF; cdr3_nt: TGTGCCAGCACCTTAACCGTTGGGTCTCCCTATGGCTACACCTTC
j_call: TRBJ2-1; v_call: TRBV27; d_call: TRBD2; clone_size: .; cdr3_aa: CASSLLAGGNLGEQFF; cdr3_nt: TGTGCCAGCAGTTTATTAGCGGGAGGCAATCTCGGTGAGCAGTTCTTC
j_call: TRBJ2-2; v_call: TRBV7-8; d_call: .; clone_size: .; cdr3_aa: CASSTLQNTGELFF; cdr3_nt: TGTGCCAGCAGTACCCTGCAGAACACCGGGGAGCTGTTTTTT
j_call: TRBJ1-5; v_call: TRBV11-2; d_call: .; clone_size: .; cdr3_aa: CASSPSWGLEDGNQPQHF; cdr3_nt: TGTGCCAGCAGCCCGTCTTGGGGCCTCGAGGATGGGAATCAGCCCCAGCATTTT
j_call: TRBJ2-1; v_call: TRBV2; d_call: .; clone_size: .; cdr3_aa: CASSETSKSYNEQFF; cdr3_nt: TGTGCCAGCAGTGAGACTAGTAAGTCTTACAATGAGCAGTTCTTC
j_call: TRBJ2-3; v_call: TRBV4-1; d_call: .; clone_size: .; cdr3_aa: CASGTSFSTDTQYF; cdr3_nt: TGCGCCAGCGGAACTAGCTTTAGCACAGATACGCAGTATTTT
j_call: TRBJ2-7; v_call: TRBV5-1; d_call: TRBD1; clone_size: .; cdr3_aa: CASSLGQGQLQYEQYF; cdr3_nt: TGCGCCAGCAGCTTGGGCCAGGGACAGCTTCAATACGAGCAGTACTTC
j_call: TRBJ1-3; v_call: TRBV9; d_call: .; clone_size: .; cdr3_aa: CASSVAAGGLANTIYF; cdr3_nt: TGTGCCAGCAGCGTAGCTGCGGGGGGCCTTGCAAACACCATATATTTT
j_call: TRBJ1-2; v_call: TRBV19; d_call: TRBD1; clone_size: .; cdr3_aa: CASSKKGQVLRGYTF; cdr3_nt: TGTGCCAGTAGTAAAAAAGGACAGGTCCTAAGAGGCTACACCTTC
j_call: TRBJ2-2; v_call: TRBV29-1; d_call: .; clone_size: once; cdr3_aa: CSVMSGDGYTGELFF; cdr3_nt: TGCAGCGTTATGTCGGGCGACGGTTATACCGGGGAGCTGTTTTTT
j_call: TRBJ1-1; v_call: TRBV19; d_call: .; clone_size: .; cdr3_aa: CASSKHHEAFF; cdr3_nt: TGTGCCAGTAGTAAACATCATGAAGCTTTCTTT
j_call: TRBJ2-1; v_call: TRBV9; d_call: TRBD2; clone_size: .; cdr3_aa: CASSVAGTRGFNEQFF; cdr3_nt: TGTGCCAGCAGCGTAGCTGGGACTAGGGGGTTCAATGAGCAGTTCTTC
j_call: TRBJ1-1; v_call: TRBV30; d_call: TRBD1; clone_size: few; cdr3_aa: CALLDRMNTEAFF; cdr3_nt: TGTGCCTTGTTGGACAGGATGAACACTGAAGCTTTCTTT
j_call: TRBJ1-3; v_call: TRBV18; d_call: .; clone_size: .; cdr3_aa: CASSPKEQGIPGNTIYF; cdr3_nt: TGTGCCAGCTCACCGAAAGAACAGGGCATTCCTGGAAACACCATATATTTT
j_call: TRBJ2-1; v_call: TRBV7-9; d_call: .; clone_size: .; cdr3_aa: CASSWWLNYNEQFF; cdr3_nt: TGTGCCAGCAGCTGGTGGCTAAACTACAATGAGCAGTTCTTC
j_call: TRBJ2-1; v_call: TRBV28; d_call: TRBD2; clone_size: .; cdr3_aa: CASSLFSGGNEQFF; cdr3_nt: TGTGCCAGCAGTCTGTTTAGCGGGGGCAATGAGCAGTTCTTC
j_call: TRBJ1-2; v_call: TRBV4-1; d_call: .; clone_size: .; cdr3_aa: CASSQDSRDGYTF; cdr3_nt: TGCGCCAGCAGCCAAGACTCTCGCGACGGCTACACCTTC
j_call: TRBJ2-1; v_call: TRBV27; d_call: TRBD2; clone_size: .; cdr3_aa: CASSLAGGIYNEQFF; cdr3_nt: TGTGCCAGCAGTTTGGCGGGAGGGATCTACAATGAGCAGTTCTTC
j_call: TRBJ2-7; v_call: TRBV21-1; d_call: .; clone_size: .; cdr3_aa: CASNPTSGTPYEQYF; cdr3_nt: TGTGCCAGCAACCCGACTAGCGGGACCCCCTACGAGCAGTACTTC
j_call: TRBJ2-7; v_call: TRBV27; d_call: TRBD2; clone_size: .; cdr3_aa: CASSFGLAGFYEQYF; cdr3_nt: TGTGCCAGCAGTTTTGGACTAGCGGGATTTTACGAGCAGTACTTC
j_call: TRBJ2-2; v_call: TRBV28; d_call: .; clone_size: .; cdr3_aa: CASIDRWTGELFF; cdr3_nt: TGTGCCAGCATAGACAGGTGGACCGGGGAGCTGTTTTTT
j_call: TRBJ2-3; v_call: TRBV7-3; d_call: .; clone_size: .; cdr3_aa: CASSLDHRGDTQYF; cdr3_nt: TGTGCCAGCAGCTTGGACCACCGCGGGGATACGCAGTATTTT
j_call: TRBJ2-1; v_call: TRBV6-5; d_call: .; clone_size: once; cdr3_aa: CATSGQSSYNEQFF; cdr3_nt: TGTGCCACCAGTGGGCAGAGCTCCTACAATGAGCAGTTCTTC
j_call: TRBJ1-2; v_call: TRBV10-3; d_call: .; clone_size: .; cdr3_aa: CAISERGVGINGYTF; cdr3_nt: TGTGCCATCAGTGAAAGGGGCGTAGGAATAAATGGCTACACCTTC
j_call: TRBJ2-1; v_call: TRBV16; d_call: .; clone_size: once; cdr3_aa: CARGDYNEQFF; cdr3_nt: TGTGCCAGAGGGGATTACAATGAGCAGTTCTTC
j_call: TRBJ2-1; v_call: TRBV2; d_call: .; clone_size: .; cdr3_aa: CASHDIGYNEQFF; cdr3_nt: TGTGCCAGCCACGATATTGGGTACAATGAGCAGTTCTTC
j_call: TRBJ1-1; v_call: TRBV4-3; d_call: .; clone_size: .; cdr3_aa: CASSQDFGKTNTEAFF; cdr3_nt: TGCGCCAGCAGCCAAGACTTCGGGAAAACGAACACTGAAGCTTTCTTT
j_call: TRBJ2-7; v_call: TRBV5-1; d_call: .; clone_size: .; cdr3_aa: CASSFSGPTYEQYF; cdr3_nt: TGCGCCAGCAGCTTTTCCGGGCCGACCTACGAGCAGTACTTC
j_call: TRBJ1-3; v_call: TRBV9; d_call: .; clone_size: .; cdr3_aa: CASSVEPASGNTIYF; cdr3_nt: TGTGCCAGCAGCGTAGAACCAGCGTCAGGAAACACCATATATTTT
j_call: TRBJ2-2; v_call: TRBV28; d_call: .; clone_size: .; cdr3_aa: CASSGTLNTGELFF; cdr3_nt: TGTGCCAGTTCCGGGACCTTAAACACCGGGGAGCTGTTTTTT
j_call: TRBJ1-2; v_call: TRBV19; d_call: .; clone_size: .; cdr3_aa: CASTWHNYGYTF; cdr3_nt: TGTGCCAGTACTTGGCATAACTATGGCTACACCTTC
j_call: TRBJ2-7; v_call: TRBV11-2; d_call: .; clone_size: .; cdr3_aa: CASSLAGPLYEQYF; cdr3_nt: TGTGCCAGCAGCTTAGCGGGTCCCCTCTACGAGCAGTACTTC
j_call: TRBJ1-1; v_call: TRBV27; d_call: .; clone_size: few; cdr3_aa: CASSLRGLNTEAFF; cdr3_nt: TGTGCCAGCAGCCTCAGGGGCCTGAACACTGAAGCTTTCTTT
j_call: TRBJ2-7; v_call: TRBV29-1; d_call: TRBD2; clone_size: .; cdr3_aa: CSVRGGSSYEQYF; cdr3_nt: TGCAGCGTTCGGGGGGGAAGCTCCTACGAGCAGTACTTC
j_call: TRBJ1-4; v_call: TRBV7-8; d_call: .; clone_size: .; cdr3_aa: CASSLDGRDGVGEKLFF; cdr3_nt: TGTGCCAGCAGCTTAGACGGGAGGGACGGTGTAGGCGAAAAACTGTTTTTT
j_call: TRBJ2-7; v_call: TRBV13; d_call: .; clone_size: .; cdr3_aa: CASSSSGHSYEQYF; cdr3_nt: TGTGCCAGCAGCTCCTCGGGACACTCCTACGAGCAGTACTTC
j_call: TRBJ2-3; v_call: TRBV27; d_call: TRBD1; clone_size: .; cdr3_aa: CASSDLVTQGNTDTQYF; cdr3_nt: TGTGCCAGCAGCGATCTAGTCACACAGGGGAACACAGATACGCAGTATTTT